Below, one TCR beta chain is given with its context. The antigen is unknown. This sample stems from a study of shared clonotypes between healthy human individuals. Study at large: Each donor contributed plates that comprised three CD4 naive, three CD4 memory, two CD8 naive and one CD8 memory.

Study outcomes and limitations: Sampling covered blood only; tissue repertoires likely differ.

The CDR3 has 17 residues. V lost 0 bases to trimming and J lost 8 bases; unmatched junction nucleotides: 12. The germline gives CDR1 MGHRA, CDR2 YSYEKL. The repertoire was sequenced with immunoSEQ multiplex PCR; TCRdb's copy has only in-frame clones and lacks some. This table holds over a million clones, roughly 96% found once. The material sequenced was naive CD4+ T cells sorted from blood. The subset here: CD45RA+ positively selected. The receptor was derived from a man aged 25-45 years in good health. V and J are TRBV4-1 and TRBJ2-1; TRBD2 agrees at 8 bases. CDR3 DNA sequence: TGCGCCAGCAGCCAAGACAGGATAGCGGGATGGAGTGATGAGCAGTTCTTC. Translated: CASSQDRIAGWSDEQFF.